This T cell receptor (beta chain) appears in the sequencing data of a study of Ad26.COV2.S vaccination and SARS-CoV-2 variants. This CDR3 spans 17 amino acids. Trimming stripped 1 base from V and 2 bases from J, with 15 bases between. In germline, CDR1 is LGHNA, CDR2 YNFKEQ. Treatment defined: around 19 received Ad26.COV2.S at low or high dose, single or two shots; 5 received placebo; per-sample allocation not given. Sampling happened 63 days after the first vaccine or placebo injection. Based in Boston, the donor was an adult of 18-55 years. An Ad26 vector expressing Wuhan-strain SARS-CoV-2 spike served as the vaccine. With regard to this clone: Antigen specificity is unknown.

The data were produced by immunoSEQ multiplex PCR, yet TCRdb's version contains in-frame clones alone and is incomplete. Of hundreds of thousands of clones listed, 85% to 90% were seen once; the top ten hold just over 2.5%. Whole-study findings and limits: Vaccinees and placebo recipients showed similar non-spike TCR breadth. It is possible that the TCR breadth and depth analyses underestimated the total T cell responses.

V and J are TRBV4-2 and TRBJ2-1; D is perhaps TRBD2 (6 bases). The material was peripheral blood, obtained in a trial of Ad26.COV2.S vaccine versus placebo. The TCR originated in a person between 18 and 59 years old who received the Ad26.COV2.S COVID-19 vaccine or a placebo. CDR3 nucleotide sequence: TGTGCCAGCAGCCAAGCCTCGGGACTCCCACCCTACAATGAGCAGTTCTTC. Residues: CASSQASGLPPYNEQFF.